This T cell receptor beta chain comes out of a study of beta chain features in type 1 diabetes. Study-wide results and caveats: A moderate, significant TCRB CDR3 shortening appeared in type 1 diabetes across four CD4+ subsets. A possible short-template PCR bias applies equally to patients and controls. In the patient group, naive, central memory and Treg TCRB repertoires seemed more alike than in the healthy donor group.

Worth noting for this clone: What it binds is not known.

Sequenced material consisted of expressed TCRB transcripts (all of the isolated RNA was reverse transcribed). Method: immunoSEQ multiplex PCR; TCRdb's copy keeps in-frame clones and lacks some. Of approximately 730,000 clones listed, 13% were seen once; the top ten hold less than 0.025%. The V end lost 6 bases, the J end lost 7 bases, and 15 bases lay between the germline ends. This CDR3 is built from 13 residues. Germline-derived CDR1 and CDR2 are MNHEY and SVGAGI. The sequence was collected from a man younger than 35 with type 1 diabetes. Sequenced: naive CD4+ T cells from blood. The gene calls are TRBV6-5 and TRBJ1-1; D gene unclear. The CDR3 DNA reads as TGTGCCAGCAGCTTACTCGGTCAGTTTGAAGCTTTCTTT. Protein sequence: CASSLLGQFEAFF.